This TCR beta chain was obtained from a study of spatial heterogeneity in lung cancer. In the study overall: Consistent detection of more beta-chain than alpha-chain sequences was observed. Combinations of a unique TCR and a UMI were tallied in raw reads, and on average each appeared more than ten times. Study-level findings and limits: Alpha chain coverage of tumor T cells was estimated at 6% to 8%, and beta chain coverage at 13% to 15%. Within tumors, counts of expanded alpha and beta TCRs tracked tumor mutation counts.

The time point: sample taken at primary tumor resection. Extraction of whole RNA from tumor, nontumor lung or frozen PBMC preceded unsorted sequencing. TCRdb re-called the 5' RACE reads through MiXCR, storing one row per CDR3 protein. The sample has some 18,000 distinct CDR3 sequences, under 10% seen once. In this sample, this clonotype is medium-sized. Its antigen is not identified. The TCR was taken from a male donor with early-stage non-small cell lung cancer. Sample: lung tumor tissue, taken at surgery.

In nucleotides, the CDR3 is TGTGCCAGCAGCTTACCACGACGCTCCTACGAGCAGTACTTC. Protein product: CASSLPRRSYEQYF. The rearrangement links TRBV7-9 to TRBJ2-7, with D uncertain. With 2 bases removed from V and 0 bases from J, the gap between germline ends came to 8 bases. Germline CDR1 and CDR2: SEHNR and FQNEAQ (reference sequence). This CDR3 is built from 14 residues.